This T cell receptor (beta chain) was profiled in a study of blood T cell repertoires in COVID-19 (dated by TCRdb to 2020 to 2022). Looking at the study overall: Samples covering the acute and convalescent phases of COVID-19 were provided by collaborators in the United States, Italy and Spain. The material from the prospective study consisted of cDNA or gDNA derived from T cells, B-cell-depleted T cells, or PBMCs. Deeply sampled blood TCRbeta repertoires from subjects exposed to, actively infected with, or recovered from COVID-19 were included in the dataset. The repertoires were made available in a free public database intended to serve as a resource for research on the immune response to SARS-CoV-2. The samples were drawn from the first 160 participants of the ongoing ImmuneRACE study and from roughly 1,300 subjects provided by 6 global collaborators. Nearly every sample came with metadata listing a de-identified subject ID, COVID-19 status, age in years and sex. Where HLA class I and class II types were available, the types were taken from metadata supplied by the sample provider, not from assay-based typing.

One collaborating source in Seattle enrolled patients during active infection and followed them longitudinally through the course of disease. The collaborating institutions used their own protocols to collect whole blood in K2EDTA tubes. For TCRbeta analysis, collaborator samples were shipped as frozen whole blood, as isolated PBMCs, or as DNA extracted from either sample type. TCRbeta CDR3 regions were amplified from genomic DNA by means of the immunoSEQ Assay, a bias-controlled multiplex PCR. On the authors' methods: Within the assay, amplification of reference gene primers was used to estimate how many nucleated cells each sample contained. Sequence reads were collapsed and filtered to measure the absolute abundance of every unique TCRbeta CDR3 rearrangement. For each sample, productive Simpson clonality was calculated as the square root of Simpson's diversity index across productive rearrangements. This immuneACCESS table, as held by TCRdb, lists in-frame sequences with V and J called but not all clones. Of the missing ones, under half trace to an unresolved V gene in checked studies; the others have no known cause. V and J calls plus clone size are reproduced from that table; the DNA served to infer D and trimming. Counted in this sample were 100,000 to 150,000 clones; 81% of them appeared once. 17% of the sample lies in the top ten.

Trimming removed 0 bases from V and 5 bases from J; the gene matches leave 9 bases unexplained. CDR1 and CDR2, per the germline V gene (reference sequence), are LNHNV and YYDKDF. The CDR3 sequence holds 18 residues, the cysteine and phenylalanine included. Kept here is only the CDR3 DNA, which spans 54 bases and is read in frame from base 1. The investigation overall reported the following: The amount of clinical and demographic metadata varied by source and participant and was provided uncurated.

As regards this clone: There is no known antigen for this receptor. No base quality values were provided; no much bigger clone lies one nucleotide off.

The sequence is built from TRBV15 and TRBJ2-2, and 10 junctional nucleotides match TRBD1. Material for sequencing was peripheral blood. This TCR came from a man aged 25 to 40 with COVID-19, enrolled during active disease. The CDR3 protein sequence reads: CATSRDLIGTGETGELFF. The nucleotide sequence is TGTGCCACCAGCAGAGATCTAATTGGGACAGGGGAAACCGGGGAGCTGTTTTTT.